The 27 T cell receptor beta chains listed next were all sequenced from one sample in a study of T cells after yellow fever vaccination. One entry per CDR3 protein results from TCRdb running MiXCR on the 5' RACE reads. The data hold hundreds of thousands of distinct CDR3 sequences, with 15% to 20% observed a single time. The specimen comprised PBMCs, sampled before the yellow fever booster vaccination. The receptors stem from a man aged 18 to 35 who received the YFV17D yellow fever vaccine.

The chain couples TRBV4-2 to TRBJ2-3; 9 bases align to TRBD2. CDR1 and CDR2 from the germline V gene are LGHNA and YNFKEQ. CDR3 length equals 17 residues. Germline trimming cut 2 bases from V and 1 base from J; bases unmatched to any gene: 7. The CDR3 sequence is CASSQSGSGGRTDTQYF. CDR3 sequence (DNA): TGTGCCAGCAGCCAATCCGGCAGCGGGGGGCGCACAGATACGCAGTATTTT.

The V call is TRBV6-2 or TRBV6-3, the J call TRBJ2-7, with a weak D call TRBD2 (5 bases). The germline V gene has CDR1 MNHEY and CDR2 SVGEGT. V dropped 6 bases and J dropped 0 bases, with 12 bases sitting between them. CDR3 length equals 14 residues. CDR3 nucleotides: TGTGCCAGCAGAAATAGTGGGAGCTCCTACGAGCAGTACTTC. Its translation: CASRNSGSSYEQYF.

This clonotype was counted between two and nine times. V and J are TRBV20-1 and TRBJ2-7; D is unclear. V lost 7 bases to trimming and J lost 2 bases, with 9 bases between them. The CDR3 runs to 11 residues. Germline-derived CDR1 and CDR2 are DFQATT and SNEGSKA (reference sequence). The CDR3 protein is CSVTAAYEQYF. As DNA, the CDR3 is TGCAGTGTTACAGCCGCCTACGAGCAGTACTTC.

This chain uses TRBV7-3 with TRBJ2-5; D might be TRBD2 (5 bases). This CDR3 contains 15 residues. Germline V gene data show CDR1 as SGHTA and CDR2 as FQGTGA. V shed 2 bases and J shed 4 bases, with 14 bases lying between them. For the CDR3, the DNA is TGTGCCAGCAGCTTATTTCCGGGATCTGGAGAGACCCAGTACTTC. Its protein product is CASSLFPGSGETQYF.

This clonotype was recorded a few times. V usage is TRBV27 and J usage is TRBJ2-7; TRBD1 agrees at 7 bases. Germline lookup yields CDR1 MNHEY and CDR2 SMNVEV (reference sequence). CDR3 length: 14 residues. Losses at the gene ends were 5 bases for V and 0 bases for J; bases not matched to a gene: 4. The CDR3 reads CASSTTGDSYEQYF. In nucleotides, the CDR3 is TGTGCCAGCAGTACCACAGGGGACTCCTACGAGCAGTACTTC.

This clonotype turned up a few times. The V call is TRBV25-1, the J call TRBJ2-5; TRBD2 matches 9 bases. Germline V lookup: CDR1 MGHDK, CDR2 SYGVNS. CDR3 size: 14 residues. The ends lost 2 bases at V and 6 bases at J; junction bases unmatched: 4. As DNA, the CDR3 is TGTGCCAGCAGTGAAATCAGCGGGGGGAAGACCCAGTACTTC. The encoded protein is CASSEISGGKTQYF. Full variable domain (rest looked up from reference TRBV25-1 and TRBJ2-5): EADIYQTPRYLVIGTGKKITLECSQTMGHDKMYWYQQDPGMELHLIHYSYGVNSTEKGDLSSESTVSRIRTEHFPLTLESARPSHTSQYLCASSEISGGKTQYFGPGTRLLVL.

CDR3 DNA sequence: TGTGCCAGCAGCCCTACGGGACAGGGGCCCTACATTCAGTACTTC. This encodes CASSPTGQGPYIQYF. The genes are TRBV11-2 and TRBJ2-4, with 10 bases matching TRBD1. Germline V gene lookup returns CDR1 SGHAT and CDR2 FQNNGV. This CDR3 has 15 amino acids. After removal of 5 bases from V and 8 bases from J, the junction contained 9 bases not matched to a gene.

A few counts support this clonotype. The rearrangement links TRBV20-1 to TRBJ1-1; 8 nucleotides align to TRBD1. CDR3 length equals 12 residues. CDR1 is DFQATT, CDR2 SNEGSKA, per germline (reference sequence). This CDR3 reads CRGEGTGTEAFF. CDR3 DNA: TGCAGGGGGGAGGGGACAGGCACTGAAGCTTTCTTT.

The chain recombines TRBV10-3 with TRBJ1-1; D uncertain. CDR1 and CDR2 from the germline V gene are ENHRY and SYGVKD. This CDR3 region has 12 residues. Between the trimmed V and J ends, which lost 8 bases and 1 base, there was a span of 8 bases. The CDR3 DNA is TGTGCCATCTCGAAAGAGAACACTGAAGCTTTCTTT. Translating it yields CAISKENTEAFF.

The sample holds a few counts of this clonotype. The chain combines TRBV4-1 with TRBJ2-3; tentative D call: TRBD2 (5 bases). Trimming removed 2 bases from V and 7 bases from J, with 22 bases in between. Germline lookup yields CDR1 MGHRA and CDR2 YSYEKL. This CDR3 is built from 17 residues. The CDR3 region has the DNA TGCGCCAGCAGCCAATTTCCAACCGGAGGTAATTGGAATACGCAGTATTTT. This codes for CASSQFPTGGNWNTQYF.

The rearrangement uses TRBV7-9 and TRBJ2-1; 16 nucleotides line up with TRBD2. The length of the CDR3 is 17 residues. CDR1 and CDR2 (germline): SEHNR, FQNEAQ (reference sequence). The V gene end was trimmed by 4 bases and the J gene end by 7 bases; junction bases not matched to a gene: 7. The CDR3 DNA follows: TGTGCCAGCAGCTGGGGGACTAGCGGGGGGGCCAAGAATGAGCAGTTCTTC. Protein: CASSWGTSGGAKNEQFF.

CDR3 in DNA: TGCGCCAGCAGCGCCTCAGGGAGCGAGACCCAGTACTTC. Its translation is CASSASGSETQYF. The V gene is TRBV5-1, the J gene TRBJ2-5; either TRBD1 or TRBD2 may fit D (5 bases each). Germline CDR1 SGHRS, CDR2 YFSETQ. The germline V and J ends were trimmed by 4 bases and 5 bases, with 12 bases remaining between them. The CDR3 is 13 amino acids.

This chain joins TRBV5-1 and TRBJ1-1; 7 nucleotides align to TRBD1. Germline trimming cut 4 bases from V and 0 bases from J; bases unmatched to any gene: 6. The CDR3 covers 15 residues. The germline CDR1 and CDR2 sequences are SGHRS and YFSETQ. The CDR3 loop is CASSKTGVMNTEAFF. The CDR3 DNA reads as TGCGCCAGCAGCAAAACAGGGGTCATGAACACTGAAGCTTTCTTT.

This sequence joins TRBV4-3 and TRBJ2-1; 9 bases agree with TRBD1. The CDR3 consists of 17 residues. The ends lost 1 base at V and 1 base at J; junction bases unmatched: 5. From germline, CDR1 is LGHNA and CDR2 YSLEER. The chain's CDR3 is CASSQALGTGSYNEQFF. DNA of the CDR3: TGCGCCAGCAGCCAAGCCCTGGGGACAGGGTCCTACAATGAGCAGTTCTTC.

The CDR3 spells CASSQELPGRANSPLHF. In DNA form, the CDR3 reads TGTGCCAGCAGCCAAGAACTACCAGGGAGGGCAAATTCACCCCTCCACTTT. This chain connects TRBV4-2 to TRBJ1-6; D may be TRBD1 (5 bases). Trimming took 0 bases from V and 7 from J, leaving 16 bases between them. This CDR3 comprises 17 residues. Germline loops: CDR1 LGHNA, CDR2 YNFKEQ.

This clonotype was seen only a few times. V is TRBV6-5 and J is TRBJ2-1; 16 nucleotides line up with TRBD2. J lost 6 bases, V lost 6 bases, and 8 bases had no gene match. This CDR3 has 17 amino acids. Germline V gene lookup returns CDR1 MNHEY and CDR2 SVGAGI. CDR3 DNA: TGTGCCAGCAGCCCTGGGACTAGCGGGGGGGCTGTCAATGAGCAGTTCTTC. Translated: CASSPGTSGGAVNEQFF.

The rearrangement links TRBV6-1 to TRBJ1-3; perhaps TRBD1 as D (5 bases). The germline CDR1 and CDR2 sequences are MNHNS and SASEGT. V lost 7 bases to trimming and J lost 10 bases, with 23 bases between them. This CDR3 has 15 amino acids. CDR3 coding DNA: TGTGCCAGCAATTCTGGCACAAGGTTAGGGGAGACCATATATTTT. This translates into CASNSGTRLGETIYF.

This chain uses TRBV4-1 with TRBJ1-5; tentative D call: TRBD1 (5 bases). This CDR3 region has 15 residues. Germline assignment: CDR1 MGHRA and CDR2 YSYEKL. V was shortened by 3 bases and J by 2 bases, with 11 bases between the two germline ends. In DNA, the CDR3 is TGCGCCAGCAGCCAGCAGGGTTGGGGCAATCAGCCCCAGCATTTT. Protein sequence: CASSQQGWGNQPQHF.

The chain joins TRBV6-5 to TRBJ2-5, with TRBD2 as a possible D gene (6 bases). CDR1 and CDR2 (germline): MNHEY, SVGAGI. The CDR3 runs 11 residues. Trimming pared 4 bases from V and 7 bases from J, leaving 7 bases between. The CDR3 nucleotides are TGTGCCAGCAGTTCGCGGGGGACCCAGTACTTC. As protein: CASSSRGTQYF.

The chain has TRBV12-3 or TRBV12-4 and TRBJ2-2; D not certain. Trimming took off 5 bases at V and 0 bases at J, with 7 bases between the two ends. CDR3 length equals 14 residues. The CDR3 reads CASSPLPNTGELFF. The DNA for the CDR3 is TGTGCCAGCAGTCCACTCCCGAACACCGGGGAGCTGTTTTTT.

The chain combines TRBV9 with TRBJ2-3; TRBD2 aligns across 9 bases. With V trimmed by 3 bases and J by 1 base, 6 bases remained unmatched. The CDR3 consists of 16 residues. The germline V gene encodes CDR1 SGDLS and CDR2 YYNGEE. This CDR3 reads CASSAYSSGGTDTQYF. The CDR3 bases are TGTGCCAGCAGCGCCTATTCTAGCGGGGGCACAGATACGCAGTATTTT. Full variable domain (outside the CDR3, taken from reference TRBV9 and TRBJ2-3): DSGVTQTPKHLITATGQRVTLRCSPRSGDLSVYWYQQSLDQGLQFLIQYYNGEERAKGNILERFSAQQFPDLHSELNLSSLELGDSALYFCASSAYSSGGTDTQYFGPGTRLTVL.

This rearrangement joins TRBV6-2 or TRBV6-3 to TRBJ1-1; D not certain. Germline V lookup: CDR1 MNHEY, CDR2 SVGEGT. The CDR3 is 15 residues long. V was shortened by 2 bases and J by 5 bases, with 15 bases between the two germline ends. CDR3 DNA sequence: TGTGCCAGCAGTTACCCGACCGCTCGGAGGACTGAAGCTTTCTTT. As protein: CASSYPTARRTEAFF.

The chain carries TRBV9 and TRBJ2-5, with TRBD2 matching 10 bases. CDR3 length: 15 amino acids. With 1 base clipped from V and 4 bases from J, the junction kept 4 bases outside the gene matches. Germline V gives CDR1 SGDLS, CDR2 YYNGEE. The CDR3 loop reads CASSVLAGVVETQYF. The CDR3 DNA is TGTGCCAGCAGCGTACTAGCGGGGGTCGTAGAGACCCAGTACTTC. The full variable domain, with the rest looked up from reference TRBV9 and TRBJ2-5, is DSGVTQTPKHLITATGQRVTLRCSPRSGDLSVYWYQQSLDQGLQFLIQYYNGEERAKGNILERFSAQQFPDLHSELNLSSLELGDSALYFCASSVLAGVVETQYFGPGTRLLVL.

This clonotype has just a few counts. This chain joins TRBV5-1 and TRBJ2-3; possible D gene TRBD2, 6 bases. Germline CDR1 SGHRS, CDR2 YFSETQ. The CDR3 is made up of 16 amino acids. V gave up 4 bases and J gave up 1 base, with 16 bases separating them. The CDR3 is CASSPLPGTGTDTQYF. Here the CDR3 DNA reads TGCGCCAGCAGCCCGCTACCCGGGACTGGCACAGATACGCAGTATTTT.

J is TRBJ1-5 and V is TRBV7-8, with a possible D match to TRBD1 (5 bases). From germline, CDR1 is SGHVS and CDR2 FQNEAQ. V shed 8 bases and J shed 4 bases, with 15 bases lying between them. CDR3 length: 14 amino acids. In nucleotides, the CDR3 is TGTGCCAGCGGGCCCGGTAGGGGAAATCAGCCCCAGCATTTT. Its protein is CASGPGRGNQPQHF. The full variable domain, with the rest looked up from reference TRBV7-8 and TRBJ1-5, is GAGVSQSPRYKVAKRGQDVALRCDPISGHVSLFWYQQALGQGPEFLTYFQNEAQLDKSGLPSDRFFAERPEGSVSTLKIQRTQQEDSAVYLCASGPGRGNQPQHFGDGTRLSIL.

The V and J genes are TRBV5-1 and TRBJ1-3; D gene uncertain. The V end lost 5 bases, the J end lost 4 bases, and 13 bases lay between the germline ends. Germline CDR1 is SGHRS and CDR2 is YFSETQ. The CDR3 has 14 residues. The CDR3: CASSAGNQGNTIYF. Here the CDR3 DNA reads TGCGCCAGCAGTGCCGGGAACCAGGGAAACACCATATATTTT.

This clonotype has only a few counts. The J gene is TRBJ2-5, the V gene TRBV2; 8 bases fit TRBD1. The CDR3 has 13 residues. J gave up 5 bases and V 4 bases, and 3 bases lay outside the gene matches. Germline CDR1 is SNHLY and CDR2 is FYNNEI. CDR3 residues: CASSVTGEETQYF. Here the CDR3 DNA reads TGTGCCAGCAGTGTGACAGGGGAGGAGACCCAGTACTTC. Full variable domain (remainder filled in from reference TRBV2 and TRBJ2-5): EPEVTQTPSHQVTQMGQEVILRCVPISNHLYFYWYRQILGQKVEFLVSFYNNEISEKSEIFDDQFSVERPDGSNFTLKIRSTKLEDSAMYFCASSVTGEETQYFGPGTRLLVL.